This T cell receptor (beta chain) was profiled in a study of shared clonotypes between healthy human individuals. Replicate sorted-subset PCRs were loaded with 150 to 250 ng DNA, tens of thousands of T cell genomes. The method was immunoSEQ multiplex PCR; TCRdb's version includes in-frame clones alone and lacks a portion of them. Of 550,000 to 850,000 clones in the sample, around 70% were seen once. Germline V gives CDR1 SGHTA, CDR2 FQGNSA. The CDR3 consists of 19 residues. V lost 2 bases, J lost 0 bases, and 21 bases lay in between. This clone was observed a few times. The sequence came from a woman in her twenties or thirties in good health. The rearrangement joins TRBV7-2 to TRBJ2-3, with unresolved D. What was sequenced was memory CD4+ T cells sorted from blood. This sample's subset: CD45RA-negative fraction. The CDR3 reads CASSLRSLQPPFSTDTQYF. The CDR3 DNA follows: TGTGCCAGCAGCTTAAGGAGCTTACAACCCCCATTTAGCACAGATACGCAGTATTTT.